The 18 T cell receptor beta chains listed next were all sequenced from one sample in a study of T-cell memory formation after mild COVID-19 (dated by TCRdb to 2020 to 2022). Receptor amplification or capture employed 5' RACE. Reads for this sample came from an Illumina NovaSeq 6000. TCRdb ran its own pipeline on the public reads, namely fastp trimming at Q25 and MiXCR clone calling, and kept in-frame beta chains. Duplicate CDR3 protein sequences are folded into a single record with the most common DNA and genes. The sample yields about 350,000 distinct CDR3 sequences; approximately 22% were counted once. The top ten constitute around 20% of the sample. The sample taken for sequencing was PBMCs or a T cell subset sorted from them (not recorded which). The source is a man aged 18 to 30 who had mild COVID-19 (a few samples of this study predate the infection). The sample titles of this study are shuffled in the database, so cell type and time point are left out; the donor was told from shared clones.

This clonotype has just a few counts. This rearrangement joins TRBV5-5 to TRBJ2-1; D gene unclear. Trimming left V 0 bases short and J 3 bases short, with 7 bases between. Looked up from germline, CDR1 is SGHKS and CDR2 is YYEKEE (reference sequence). The CDR3 length is 14 residues. This CDR3 is CASSLEAHYNEQFF. CDR3 bases: TGTGCCAGCAGCTTGGAGGCTCACTACAATGAGCAGTTCTTC.

The V gene is TRBV7-2, the J gene TRBJ1-5; 10 bases match TRBD1. There are 15 residues in the CDR3. V shed 5 bases, J shed 7 bases, and the junction held 8 bases outside the gene matches. Germline CDR1 SGHTA, CDR2 FQGNSA. The CDR3 bases are TGTGCCAGCAGCGGGGGACAGGGGAGGGGCCAGCCCCAGCATTTT. It translates to CASSGGQGRGQPQHF.

This clonotype was seen a handful of times. The rearrangement uses TRBV7-9 and TRBJ1-2; no reliable D call. CDR1 and CDR2 (germline): SEHNR, FQNEAQ (reference sequence). Trimming stripped 5 bases from V and 2 bases from J, with 9 bases between. The CDR3 loop spans 13 amino acids. The CDR3: CASSRGRNYGYTF. The CDR3 region has the DNA TGTGCCAGCAGCCGCGGACGGAACTATGGCTACACCTTC.

In this sample, this clonotype turned up a few times. The chain is built from TRBV5-1 and TRBJ2-3; 13 bases align to TRBD2. V shed 3 bases and J 2 bases; nucleotides not matched to a gene: 12. The CDR3 has 19 residues. Germline V gene lookup returns CDR1 SGHRS and CDR2 YFSETQ. In DNA form, the CDR3 reads TGCGCCAGCAGCTGGGGCGGAGGACTAGCGGGGGATAACACAGATACGCAGTATTTT. Protein sequence: CASSWGGGLAGDNTDTQYF.

This clonotype has at least ten counts. The chain links TRBV5-5 to TRBJ2-3; D is possibly TRBD1 (6 bases). The CDR3 loop spans 15 amino acids. CDR1 is SGHKS, CDR2 YYEKEE, per germline (reference sequence). V lost 0 bases to trimming and J lost 3 bases, with 11 bases between them. The CDR3 loop reads CASSLVQGQTDTQYF. CDR3 DNA sequence: TGTGCCAGCAGCTTGGTACAGGGTCAGACAGATACGCAGTATTTT. Filled out from reference TRBV5-5 and TRBJ2-3, the complete variable domain reads DAGVTQSPTHLIKTRGQQVTLRCSPISGHKSVSWYQQVLGQGPQFIFQYYEKEERGRGNFPDRFSARQFPNYSSELNVNALLLGDSALYLCASSLVQGQTDTQYFGPGTRLTVL.

This clonotype has only a few counts. The chain carries TRBV11-2 and TRBJ2-3, with a weak D call TRBD1 (5 bases). Trimming stripped 7 bases from V and 3 bases from J, with 17 bases between. The CDR3 is made up of 15 amino acids. From germline, CDR1 is SGHAT and CDR2 FQNNGV. The CDR3 loop is CASTPISGLTDTQYF. The CDR3 DNA sequence: TGTGCCAGCACCCCGATTTCAGGGCTAACAGATACGCAGTATTTT.

The CDR3 spells CASSRGRGHTNTYEQYF. The DNA of the CDR3 is TGTGCCAGCAGCCGGGGACGGGGACACACGAACACCTACGAGCAGTACTTC. The chain uses TRBV7-2 and TRBJ2-7; possibly TRBD1 for D (6 bases). V lost 5 bases and J 2 bases, leaving 22 bases between the germline ends. Germline V gene data show CDR1 as SGHTA and CDR2 as FQGNSA. This CDR3 has 17 amino acids.

This clonotype has just a few counts. The chain uses TRBV29-1 and TRBJ1-4; no firm D call. The germline CDR1 and CDR2 sequences are SQVTM and ANQGSEA. Trimming shortened V by 6 bases and J by 7 bases, and 18 bases separated the two germline ends. This CDR3 spans 14 amino acids. The CDR3 loop is CSVSLGVASEKLFF. The CDR3 nucleotides read TGCAGCGTGAGCCTCGGCGTGGCTAGTGAAAAACTGTTTTTT.

The table lists this clonotype with a few counts. The rearrangement joins TRBV7-9 to TRBJ1-4; 7 nucleotides line up with TRBD1. The trim removed 3 bases at V and 6 bases at J, leaving 7 bases unmatched. The CDR3 is 15 residues long. CDR1 is SEHNR, CDR2 FQNEAQ, per germline (reference sequence). The CDR3 spells CASSFDRAGDEKLFF. The CDR3 DNA is TGTGCCAGCAGCTTCGACAGGGCGGGGGATGAAAAACTGTTTTTT.

The rearrangement links TRBV12-3 or TRBV12-4 to TRBJ1-2; 9 nucleotides align to TRBD1. J lost 5 bases, V lost 7 bases, and 5 bases had no gene match. The CDR3 spans 13 residues. CDR3 sequence reads: CASTVGQGYGYTF. DNA for the CDR3: TGTGCCAGCACCGTGGGACAGGGTTATGGCTACACCTTC.

V gene TRBV5-5 combines with J gene TRBJ1-1, with a tentative D call TRBD1 (6 bases). The germline CDR1 and CDR2 sequences are SGHKS and YYEKEE (reference sequence). The V end was cut by 3 bases, the J end by 2 bases, with 14 bases between. The CDR3 contains 15 residues. This CDR3 reads CASSSLWTDNTEAFF. The CDR3 nucleotides read TGTGCCAGCAGCTCCCTCTGGACAGATAACACTGAAGCTTTCTTT.

There are many counts of this clonotype. The J gene is TRBJ2-1, the V gene TRBV7-9; no clear D. The CDR3 is 11 amino acids. The V and J ends lost 4 bases and 7 bases respectively, with 5 bases between them. Germline CDR1 SEHNR, CDR2 FQNEAQ (reference sequence). The CDR3 nucleotides are TGTGCCAGCAGCTCGGCGAATGAGCAGTTCTTC. This encodes CASSSANEQFF. Based on the CDR3 plus reference TRBV7-9 and TRBJ2-1, the full variable domain is DTGVSQNPRHKITKRGQNVTFRCDPISEHNRLYWYRQTLGQGPEFLTYFQNEAQLEKSRLLSDRFSAERPKGSFSTLEIQRTEQGDSAMYLCASSSANEQFFGPGTRLTVL.

The chain carries TRBV5-1 and TRBJ2-5; D is possibly TRBD1 (5 bases). The CDR3 loop spans 14 amino acids. Trimming left V 2 bases short and J 1 base short, with 9 bases between. Germline assignment: CDR1 SGHRS and CDR2 YFSETQ. As DNA, the CDR3 is TGCGCCAGCAGCTTTAGTAGGGGCCAAGAGACCCAGTACTTC. It translates to CASSFSRGQETQYF. Full variable domain (rest looked up from reference TRBV5-1 and TRBJ2-5): KAGVTQTPRYLIKTRGQQVTLSCSPISGHRSVSWYQQTPGQGLQFLFEYFSETQRNKGNFPGRFSGRQFSNSRSEMNVSTLELGDSALYLCASSFSRGQETQYFGPGTRLLVL.

This clonotype was detected many times. The chain combines TRBV6-6 with TRBJ2-4; D might be TRBD1 or TRBD2, each matching 5 bases. The germline V and J ends were trimmed by 9 bases and 4 bases, with 16 bases remaining between them. Germline loops: CDR1 MNHNY, CDR2 SVGAGI (reference sequence). The CDR3 is made up of 14 amino acids. The CDR3 bases are TGTGCCAGTCAACCCCGGGACGGTAAAAACATTCAGTACTTC. This gives the protein CASQPRDGKNIQYF.

This clonotype was recorded at least ten times. This rearrangement joins TRBV7-9 to TRBJ2-3; 8 bases map to TRBD2. The V segment lost 7 bases and the J segment 1 base; nucleotides outside the gene matches: 1. CDR3 size: 13 residues. Germline V lookup: CDR1 SEHNR, CDR2 FQNEAQ (reference sequence). DNA of the CDR3: TGTGCCAGCACAGCGGGGGGCACAGATACGCAGTATTTT. This gives the protein CASTAGGTDTQYF.

This clonotype was counted a few times. The chain carries TRBV12-3 or TRBV12-4 and TRBJ1-1; weak D call: TRBD1 (6 bases). The CDR3 extends over 14 amino acids. Between the trimmed V and J ends, which lost 6 bases and 5 bases, there was a span of 16 bases. The CDR3, as DNA: TGTGCCAGCAGCCCGACAGGAAAGGGGACTGAAGCTTTCTTT. It translates to CASSPTGKGTEAFF.

This clonotype came up a few times. The genes are TRBV3-1 and TRBJ2-3, with 7 positions matching TRBD2. The germline CDR1 and CDR2 sequences are LGHDT and YNNKEL (reference sequence). CDR3 length: 18 amino acids. With 0 bases clipped from V and 6 bases from J, the junction kept 15 bases outside the gene matches. In DNA, the CDR3 is TGTGCCAGCAGCCAAGAGGGTTTCCTAGCGGAATCCGAGGATACGCAGTATTTT. Translating gives CASSQEGFLAESEDTQYF.

The J gene is TRBJ1-1, the V gene TRBV10-3; possibly TRBD1 for D (5 bases). The CDR3 runs 16 residues. V dropped 4 bases and J dropped 0 bases, with 15 bases sitting between them. The germline CDR1 and CDR2 sequences are ENHRY and SYGVKD. CDR3 region: CAISGTQGRLNTEAFF. The CDR3 nucleotides are TGTGCCATCAGTGGAACCCAGGGACGTCTGAACACTGAAGCTTTCTTT.